What follows describes a single T cell receptor (beta chain). The antigen remains unidentified. The length of the CDR3 is 13 residues. The germline gives CDR1 MDHEN, CDR2 SYDVKM. V lost 7 bases and J lost 9, with 13 bases in between. This sample was included in a study of T cell responses to AZD1222 COVID-19 vaccine. Findings and limits, study-wide: Close to half of spike-specific TCRs reportedly recognize unmutated variant regions. After the peak T cell response, and only then, were repertoires sampled.

The table came from immunoSEQ multiplex PCR; TCRdb's copy has only in-frame clones and leaves some out. Of about 100,000 clones listed, just over 90% are singletons. This TCR was recovered from an adult in good health. Source: peripheral blood, taken on day 0 of AZD1222 vaccination. The genes are TRBV28 and TRBJ1-6; D not resolved. This CDR3 reads CASNPPNGSPLHF. As DNA, the CDR3 is TGTGCCAGCAACCCCCCCAACGGTTCACCCCTCCACTTT.